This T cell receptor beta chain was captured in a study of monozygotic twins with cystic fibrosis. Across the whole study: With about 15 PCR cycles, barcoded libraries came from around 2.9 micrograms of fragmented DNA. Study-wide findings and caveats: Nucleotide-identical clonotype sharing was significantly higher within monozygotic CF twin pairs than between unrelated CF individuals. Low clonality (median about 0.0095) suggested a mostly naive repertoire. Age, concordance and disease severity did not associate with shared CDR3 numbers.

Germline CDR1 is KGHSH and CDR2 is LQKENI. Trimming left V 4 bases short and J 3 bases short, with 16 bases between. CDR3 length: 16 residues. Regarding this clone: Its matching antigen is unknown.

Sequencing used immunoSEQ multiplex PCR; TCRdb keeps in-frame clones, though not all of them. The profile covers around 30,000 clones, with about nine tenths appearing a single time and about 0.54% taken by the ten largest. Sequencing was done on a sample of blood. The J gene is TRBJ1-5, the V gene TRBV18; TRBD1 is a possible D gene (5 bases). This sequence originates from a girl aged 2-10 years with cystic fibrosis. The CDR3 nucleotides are TGTGCCAGCTCACTAGCTAGGGACCTCCACAATCAGCCCCAGCATTTT. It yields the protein CASSLARDLHNQPQHF.